This entry lists 8 T cell receptor beta chains sequenced from one sample in a study of T cell responses to AZD1222 COVID-19 vaccine (dated by TCRdb to about 2021). Interpreted using the paper, the time point label stands for: baseline before first vaccination. The treatment or condition label, as the study defines it: meningococcal conjugate vaccine given as trial control. Receptor libraries were prepared by the immunoSEQ multiplex PCR assay. TCRdb carries this immuneACCESS record with in-frame sequences only. Its versions omit some clonotypes, under half of them owing to an unresolved V gene in the studies checked, with the rest unexplained. Present in this sample are approximately 220,000 clones, about 92% of which were seen just once. Less than 1.2% of the sample comes from the top ten. The sequencing used peripheral blood, collected on day 0 of MenACWY control vaccination. The receptor set was obtained from an adult in good health.

This chain connects TRBV12-3 or TRBV12-4 to TRBJ2-1, with D hard to call. Trimming shortened V by 8 bases and J by 0 bases, and 5 bases separated the two germline ends. This CDR3 contains 12 residues. CDR3 loop: CASWSSYNEQFF. The CDR3 DNA follows: TGTGCCAGCTGGAGCTCCTACAATGAGCAGTTCTTC.

The gene calls are TRBV10-1 and TRBJ1-6; no firm D call. V was pared by 0 bases and J by 8 bases, with 8 bases between. The CDR3 runs to 14 residues. CDR1 and CDR2 (germline): WNHNN, SYGVQD (reference sequence). CDR3 sequence: CASSESRWDSPLHF. Here the CDR3 DNA reads TGCGCCAGCAGTGAGTCAAGGTGGGATTCACCCCTCCACTTT.

The genes are TRBV19 and TRBJ2-7; the match to TRBD2 covers 10 bases. CDR1 is LNHDA and CDR2 is SQIVND in the germline V gene (reference sequence). CDR3 size: 14 residues. Trimming took 7 bases from V and 3 from J; bases not matched to a gene: 6. CDR3 sequence (DNA): TGTGCCAGTAAGGGCCCTAGCGGGGGCTACGAGCAGTACTTC. Its protein product is CASKGPSGGYEQYF.

The chain combines TRBV5-1 with TRBJ2-7; D is unclear. The CDR3 runs to 15 residues. Germline CDR1 reads SGHRS; CDR2 reads YFSETQ. The ends were cut back, 0 bases at V and 0 bases at J, with 10 bases in the middle. The CDR3 sequence: CASSLEAISSYEQYF. For the CDR3, the DNA is TGCGCCAGCAGCTTGGAGGCCATTAGCTCCTACGAGCAGTACTTC.

V is TRBV6-6 and J is TRBJ1-4; 10 nucleotides match TRBD1. Per the germline V gene, CDR1 is MNHNY and CDR2 is SVGAGI (reference sequence). The CDR3 contains 14 residues. With 6 bases clipped from V and 8 bases from J, the junction kept 6 bases outside the gene matches. CDR3 residues: CASRTGTGVEKLFF. The CDR3 bases are TGTGCCAGCAGAACCGGGACAGGGGTGGAAAAACTGTTTTTT.

V gene TRBV19 combines with J gene TRBJ1-1; no clear D. The germline V gene has CDR1 LNHDA and CDR2 SQIVND (reference sequence). The CDR3 loop spans 16 amino acids. V dropped 1 base and J dropped 0 bases, with 12 bases sitting between them. For the CDR3, the DNA is TGTGCCAGTAGTATAGGTCACCAGGTGGTGAACACTGAAGCTTTCTTT. As protein: CASSIGHQVVNTEAFF.

V and J are TRBV4-1 and TRBJ2-2; D not certain. This CDR3 is built from 17 residues. Germline loops: CDR1 MGHRA, CDR2 YSYEKL. V lost 3 bases and J 8 bases, leaving 22 bases between the germline ends. The CDR3 here is CASSHEAERFRTGELFF. The CDR3 coding sequence is TGCGCCAGCAGCCACGAGGCCGAGCGATTTCGCACGGGGGAGCTGTTTTTT.

The chain combines TRBV5-6 with TRBJ1-3, with D hard to call. This CDR3 contains 15 residues. Germline V CDR1 and CDR2: SGHDT, YYEEEE. Trimming removed 4 bases at V and 4 bases at J, with 15 bases between. The CDR3 spells CASSDGPSGGNTIYF. CDR3 DNA sequence: TGTGCCAGCAGCGACGGCCCGTCCGGGGGAAACACCATATATTTT. The full variable domain, completed using reference TRBV5-6 and TRBJ1-3, is DAGVTQSPTHLIKTRGQQVTLRCSPKSGHDTVSWYQQALGQGPQFIFQYYEEEERQRGNFPDRFSGHQFPNYSSELNVNALLLGDSALYLCASSDGPSGGNTIYFGEGSWLTVV.